This TCR beta chain was sequenced for a study of T cell responses to AZD1222 COVID-19 vaccine. General study points: Only six or seven AZD1222 recipients were seropositive at baseline. Donors in the cohort were predominantly white British and more often female, and clonal diversity was possibly underestimated. Reportedly, close to half of spike-specific TCRs are directed against unmutated variant regions.

This clone was recorded once. Its specificity is unknown. Produced via immunoSEQ multiplex PCR; TCRdb's table is partial and in-frame only. This table holds more than 70,000 clones, around 90% found once. CDR3 length equals 15 residues. Germline values: CDR1 WNHNN, CDR2 SYGVQD (reference sequence). V trimming: 10 bases; J trimming: 8 bases; junction bases outside the gene matches: 17. This clonotype was obtained from an adult in good health. Source: peripheral blood, taken on day 0 of AZD1222 vaccination. This chain uses TRBV10-1 with TRBJ2-1, with 7 bases identical to TRBD1. Here the CDR3 reads CATPSRGREEDEQFF. In DNA, the CDR3 is TGCGCCACACCCTCCAGGGGGAGAGAAGAGGATGAGCAGTTCTTC.